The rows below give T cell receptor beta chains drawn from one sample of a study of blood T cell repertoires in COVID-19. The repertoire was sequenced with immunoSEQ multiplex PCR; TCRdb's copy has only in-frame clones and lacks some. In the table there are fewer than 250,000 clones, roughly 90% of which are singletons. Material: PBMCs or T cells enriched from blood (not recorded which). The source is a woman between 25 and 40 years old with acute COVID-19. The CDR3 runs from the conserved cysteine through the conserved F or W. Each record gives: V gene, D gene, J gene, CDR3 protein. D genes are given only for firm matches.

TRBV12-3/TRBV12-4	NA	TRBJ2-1	CASSFQRNEQFF
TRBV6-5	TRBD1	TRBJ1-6	CASSSDRGWSPLHF
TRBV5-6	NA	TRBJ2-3	CASSLGQVPTDTQYF
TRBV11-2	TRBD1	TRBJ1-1	CASSFIWAGGMNTEAFF
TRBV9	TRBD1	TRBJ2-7	CASSKRQGGEGYEQYF
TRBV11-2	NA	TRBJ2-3	CASSLGSGGTDTQYF
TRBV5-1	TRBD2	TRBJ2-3	CASSPNLAGNTDTQYF
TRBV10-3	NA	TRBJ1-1	CAISEREMNTEAFF
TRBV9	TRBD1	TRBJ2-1	CASSTGGSTYNEQFF
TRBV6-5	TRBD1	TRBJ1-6	CASSPGTGFVSPLHF
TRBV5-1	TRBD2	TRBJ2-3	CASSLFWRGERTDTQYF
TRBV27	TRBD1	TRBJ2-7	CASRPRGLAGEQYF
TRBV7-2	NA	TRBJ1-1	CASSEGRGETEAFF
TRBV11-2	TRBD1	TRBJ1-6	CASSLVRGQGSPLHF
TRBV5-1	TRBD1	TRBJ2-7	CASSLTGTPGYEQYF
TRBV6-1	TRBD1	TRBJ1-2	CASSDEGQGGPYGYTF
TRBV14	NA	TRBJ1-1	CASSQDIQGPSTEAFF
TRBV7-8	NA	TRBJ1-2	CASSLTLRVRYGYTF
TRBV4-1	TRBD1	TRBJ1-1	CASSQDGTARRAFF
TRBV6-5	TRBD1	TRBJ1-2	CASSRDSNYGYTF
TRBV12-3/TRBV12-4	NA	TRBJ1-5	CASSQGQNQPQHF
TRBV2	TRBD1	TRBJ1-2	CASSPQGKDYGYTF
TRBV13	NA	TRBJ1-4	CASSPLGGRATNEKLFF
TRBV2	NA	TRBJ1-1	CASGGIDSYTEAFF
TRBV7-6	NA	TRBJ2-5	CASSLGARQETQYF
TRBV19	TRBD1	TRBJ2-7	CASSNRGPSSYEQYF
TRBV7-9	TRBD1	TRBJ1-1	CASSLTGTGNTEAFF
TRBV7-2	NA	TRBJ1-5	CASSLGGPQHF
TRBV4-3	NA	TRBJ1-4	CASSQDKGGGDEKLFF
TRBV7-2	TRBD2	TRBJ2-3	CASSTFQGLAGGHTDTQYF
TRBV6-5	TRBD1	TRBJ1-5	CASRRTGDSNQPQHF
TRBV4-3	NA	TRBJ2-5	CASSQGPNQGQRETQYF
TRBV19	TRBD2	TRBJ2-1	CASKLAGVPNEQFF
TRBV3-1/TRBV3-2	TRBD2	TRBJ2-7	CASSLGLAGGVFNEQYF
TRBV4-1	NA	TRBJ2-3	CASSQGERGTDTQYF
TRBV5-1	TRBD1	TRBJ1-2	CASSLWPVQGEANYGYTF
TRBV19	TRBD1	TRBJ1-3	CASTSTGSGNTIYF